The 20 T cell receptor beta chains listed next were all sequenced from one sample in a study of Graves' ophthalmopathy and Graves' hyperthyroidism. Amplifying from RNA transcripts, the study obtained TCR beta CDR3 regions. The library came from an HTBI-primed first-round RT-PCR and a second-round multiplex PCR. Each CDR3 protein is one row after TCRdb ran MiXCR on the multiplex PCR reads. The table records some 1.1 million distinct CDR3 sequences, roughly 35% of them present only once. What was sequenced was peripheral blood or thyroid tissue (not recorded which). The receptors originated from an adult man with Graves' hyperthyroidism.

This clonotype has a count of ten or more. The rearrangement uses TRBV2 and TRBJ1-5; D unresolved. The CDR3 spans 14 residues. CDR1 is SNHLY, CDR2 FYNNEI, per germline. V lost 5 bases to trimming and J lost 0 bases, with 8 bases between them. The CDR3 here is CASSIGISNQPQHF. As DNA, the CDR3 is TGTGCCAGCAGTATAGGGATTAGCAATCAGCCCCAGCATTTT. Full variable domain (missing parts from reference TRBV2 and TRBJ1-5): EPEVTQTPSHQVTQMGQEVILRCVPISNHLYFYWYRQILGQKVEFLVSFYNNEISEKSEIFDDQFSVERPDGSNFTLKIRSTKLEDSAMYFCASSIGISNQPQHFGDGTRLSIL.

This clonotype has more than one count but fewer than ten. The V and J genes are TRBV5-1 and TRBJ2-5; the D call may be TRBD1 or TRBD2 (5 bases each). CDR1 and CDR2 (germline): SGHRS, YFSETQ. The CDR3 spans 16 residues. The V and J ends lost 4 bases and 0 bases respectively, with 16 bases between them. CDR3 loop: CASSPGNGAHQETQYF. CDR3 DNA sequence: TGCGCCAGCAGCCCCGGCAACGGGGCCCACCAAGAGACCCAGTACTTC.

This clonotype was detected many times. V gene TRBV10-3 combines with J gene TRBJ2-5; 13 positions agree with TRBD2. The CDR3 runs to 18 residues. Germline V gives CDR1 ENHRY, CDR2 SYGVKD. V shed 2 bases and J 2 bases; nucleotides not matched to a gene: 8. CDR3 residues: CAISERTSGRTLQETQYF. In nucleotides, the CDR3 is TGTGCCATCAGTGAGAGGACTAGCGGGAGAACTCTTCAAGAGACCCAGTACTTC.

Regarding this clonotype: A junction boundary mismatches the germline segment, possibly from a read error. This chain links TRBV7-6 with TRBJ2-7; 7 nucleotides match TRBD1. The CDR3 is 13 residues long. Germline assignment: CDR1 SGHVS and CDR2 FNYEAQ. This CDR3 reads CASSLAGGDERYF. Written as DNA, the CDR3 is TGTGCCAGCAGCTTAGCAGGGGGCGACGAGCGGTACTTC. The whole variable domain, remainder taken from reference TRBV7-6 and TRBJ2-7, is GAGVSQSPRYKVTKRGQDVALRCDPISGHVSLYWYRQALGQGPEFLTYFNYEAQQDKSGLPNDRFSAERPEGSISTLTIQRTEQRDSAMYRCASSLAGGDERYFGPGTRLTVT.

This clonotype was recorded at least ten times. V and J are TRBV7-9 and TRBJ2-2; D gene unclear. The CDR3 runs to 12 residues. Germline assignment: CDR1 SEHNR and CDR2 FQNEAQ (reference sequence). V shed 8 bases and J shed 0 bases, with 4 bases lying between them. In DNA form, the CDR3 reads TGTGCCAGCCCACCGAACACCGGGGAGCTGTTTTTT. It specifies CASPPNTGELFF.

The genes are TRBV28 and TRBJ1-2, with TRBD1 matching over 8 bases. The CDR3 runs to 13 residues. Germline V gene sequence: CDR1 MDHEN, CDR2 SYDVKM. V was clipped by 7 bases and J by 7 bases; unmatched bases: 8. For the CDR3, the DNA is TGTGCCAGCACCCCTCCAGGGGGCGGTGGCTACACCTTC. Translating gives CASTPPGGGGYTF.

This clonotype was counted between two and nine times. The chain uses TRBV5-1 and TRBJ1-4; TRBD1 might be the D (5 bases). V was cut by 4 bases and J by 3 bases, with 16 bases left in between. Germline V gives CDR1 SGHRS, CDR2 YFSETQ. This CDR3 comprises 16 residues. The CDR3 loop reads CASSLRGARANEKLFF. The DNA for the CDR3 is TGCGCCAGCAGCCTGAGGGGCGCCAGGGCTAATGAAAAACTGTTTTTT.

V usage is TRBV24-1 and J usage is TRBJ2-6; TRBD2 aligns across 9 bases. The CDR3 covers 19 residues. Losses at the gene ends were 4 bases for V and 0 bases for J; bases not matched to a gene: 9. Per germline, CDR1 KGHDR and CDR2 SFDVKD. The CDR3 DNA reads TGTGCCACCAGTGACACCCGCGGGGGGGGCGCCTCTGGGGCCAACGTCCTGACTTTC. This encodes CATSDTRGGGASGANVLTF.

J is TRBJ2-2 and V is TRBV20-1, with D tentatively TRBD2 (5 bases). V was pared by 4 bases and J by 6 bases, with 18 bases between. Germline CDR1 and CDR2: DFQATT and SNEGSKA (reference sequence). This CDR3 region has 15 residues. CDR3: CSANVGLGLSGELFF. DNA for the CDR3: TGCAGTGCTAATGTAGGACTGGGGTTATCCGGGGAGCTGTTTTTT.

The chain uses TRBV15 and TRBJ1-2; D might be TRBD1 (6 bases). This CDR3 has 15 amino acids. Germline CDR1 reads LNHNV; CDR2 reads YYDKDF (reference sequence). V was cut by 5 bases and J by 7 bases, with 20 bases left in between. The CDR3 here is CATSFQTGPGGGYTF. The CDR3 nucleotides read TGTGCCACCAGCTTCCAAACAGGGCCCGGGGGTGGCTACACCTTC. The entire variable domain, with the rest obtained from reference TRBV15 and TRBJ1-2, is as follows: DAMVIQNPRYQVTQFGKPVTLSCSQTLNHNVMYWYQQKSSQAPKLLFHYYDKDFNNEADTPDNFQSRRPNTSFCFLDIRSPGLGDTAMYLCATSFQTGPGGGYTFGSGTRLTVV.

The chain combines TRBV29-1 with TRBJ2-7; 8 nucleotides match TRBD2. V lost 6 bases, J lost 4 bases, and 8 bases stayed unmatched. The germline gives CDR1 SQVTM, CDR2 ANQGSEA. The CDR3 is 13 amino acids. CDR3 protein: CSVTRGGFYEQYF. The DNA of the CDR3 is TGCAGCGTCACCCGGGGGGGCTTTTACGAGCAGTACTTC.

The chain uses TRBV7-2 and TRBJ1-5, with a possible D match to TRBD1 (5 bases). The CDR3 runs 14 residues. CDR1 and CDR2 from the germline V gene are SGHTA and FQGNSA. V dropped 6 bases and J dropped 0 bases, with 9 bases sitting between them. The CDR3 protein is CASRGDASNQPQHF. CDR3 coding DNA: TGTGCCAGCAGAGGGGATGCTAGCAATCAGCCCCAGCATTTT.

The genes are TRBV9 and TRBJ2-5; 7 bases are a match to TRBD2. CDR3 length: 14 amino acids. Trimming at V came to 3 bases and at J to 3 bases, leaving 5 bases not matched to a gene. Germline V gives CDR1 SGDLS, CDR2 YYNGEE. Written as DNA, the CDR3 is TGTGCCAGCAGCGAGGAGCTAGCGGAAGAGACCCAGTACTTC. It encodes CASSEELAEETQYF.

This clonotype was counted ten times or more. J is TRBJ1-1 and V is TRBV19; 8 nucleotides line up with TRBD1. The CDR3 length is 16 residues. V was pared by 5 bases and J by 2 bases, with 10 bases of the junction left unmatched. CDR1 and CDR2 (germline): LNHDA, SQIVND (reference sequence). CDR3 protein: CASSLMGQAINTEAFF. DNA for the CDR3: TGTGCCAGTAGTCTAATGGGACAGGCGATTAACACTGAAGCTTTCTTT.

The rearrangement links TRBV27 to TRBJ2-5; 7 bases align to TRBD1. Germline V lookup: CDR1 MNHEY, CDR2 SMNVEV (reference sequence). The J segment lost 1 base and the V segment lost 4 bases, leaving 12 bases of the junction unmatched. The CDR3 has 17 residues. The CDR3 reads CASSSARRTGTQETQYF. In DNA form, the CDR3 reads TGTGCCAGCAGTTCCGCACGCAGGACAGGAACCCAAGAGACCCAGTACTTC.

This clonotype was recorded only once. The CDR3 protein is CSVGAGGQPQHF. The DNA for the CDR3 is TGCAGCGTTGGGGCGGGGGGTCAGCCCCAGCATTTT. This chain uses TRBV29-1 with TRBJ1-5, with a weak D call TRBD1 (5 bases). Germline V gives CDR1 SQVTM, CDR2 ANQGSEA. With 4 bases removed from V and 6 bases from J, the gap between germline ends came to 10 bases. The CDR3 runs 12 residues. Looking up the rest from reference TRBV29-1 and TRBJ1-5 gives the full variable domain: SAVISQKPSRDICQRGTSLTIQCQVDSQVTMMFWYRQQPGQSLTLIATANQGSEATYESGFVIDKFPISRPNLTFSTLTVSNMSPEDSSIYLCSVGAGGQPQHFGDGTRLSIL.

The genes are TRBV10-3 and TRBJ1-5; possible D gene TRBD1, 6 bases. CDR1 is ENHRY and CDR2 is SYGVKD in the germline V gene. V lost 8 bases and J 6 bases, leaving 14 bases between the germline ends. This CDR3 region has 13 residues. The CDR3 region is CAIRTDSVQPQHF. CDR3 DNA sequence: TGTGCCATCCGGACAGACTCTGTTCAGCCCCAGCATTTT.

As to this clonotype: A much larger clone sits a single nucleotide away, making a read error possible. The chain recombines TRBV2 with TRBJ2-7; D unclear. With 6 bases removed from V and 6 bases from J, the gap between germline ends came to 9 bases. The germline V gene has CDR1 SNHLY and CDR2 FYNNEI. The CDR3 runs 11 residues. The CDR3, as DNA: TGTGCCAGCAGAGTGGGCTCCGAGCAGTACTTC. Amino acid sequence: CASRVGSEQYF.

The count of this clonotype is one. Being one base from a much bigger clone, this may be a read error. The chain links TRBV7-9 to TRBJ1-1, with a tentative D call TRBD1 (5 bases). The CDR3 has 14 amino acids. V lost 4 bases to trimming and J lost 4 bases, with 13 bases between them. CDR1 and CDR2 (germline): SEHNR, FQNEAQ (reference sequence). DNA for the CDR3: TGTGCCAGCAGCTGGGGGGTATTGAGCACTGAAGCTTTCTTT. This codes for CASSWGVLSTEAFF.

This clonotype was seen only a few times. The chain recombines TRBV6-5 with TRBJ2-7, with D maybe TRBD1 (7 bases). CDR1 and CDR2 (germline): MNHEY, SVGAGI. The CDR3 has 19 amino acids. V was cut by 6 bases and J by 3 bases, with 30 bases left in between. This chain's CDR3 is CASRPTKAPDRRRDYEQYF. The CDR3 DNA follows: TGTGCCAGCAGACCCACAAAGGCGCCGGACAGGCGGCGGGACTACGAGCAGTACTTC.